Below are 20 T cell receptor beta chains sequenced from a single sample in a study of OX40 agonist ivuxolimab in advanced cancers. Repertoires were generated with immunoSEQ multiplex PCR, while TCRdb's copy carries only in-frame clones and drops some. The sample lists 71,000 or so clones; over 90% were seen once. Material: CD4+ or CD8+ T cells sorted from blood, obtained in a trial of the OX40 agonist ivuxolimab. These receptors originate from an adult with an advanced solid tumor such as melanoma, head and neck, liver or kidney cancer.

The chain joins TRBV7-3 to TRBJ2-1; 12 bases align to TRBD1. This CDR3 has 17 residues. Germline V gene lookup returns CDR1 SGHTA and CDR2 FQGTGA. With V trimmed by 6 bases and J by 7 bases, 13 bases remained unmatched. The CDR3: CASSSGQGAGHRNEQFF. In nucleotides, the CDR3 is TGTGCCAGCAGTTCGGGACAGGGGGCCGGGCACAGAAATGAGCAGTTCTTC.

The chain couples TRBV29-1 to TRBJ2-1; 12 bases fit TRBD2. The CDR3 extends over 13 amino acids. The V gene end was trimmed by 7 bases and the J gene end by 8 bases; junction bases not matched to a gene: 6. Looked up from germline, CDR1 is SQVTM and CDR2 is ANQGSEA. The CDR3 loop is CSATSGRFDEQFF. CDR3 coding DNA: TGCAGCGCTACTAGCGGGAGGTTCGATGAGCAGTTCTTC.

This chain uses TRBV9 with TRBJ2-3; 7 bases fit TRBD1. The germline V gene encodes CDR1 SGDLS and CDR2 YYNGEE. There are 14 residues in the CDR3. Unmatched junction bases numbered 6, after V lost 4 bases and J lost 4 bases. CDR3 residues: CASSPRDRADTQYF. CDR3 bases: TGTGCCAGCAGCCCCCGGGACAGAGCAGATACGCAGTATTTT. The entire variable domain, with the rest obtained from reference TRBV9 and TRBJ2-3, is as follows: DSGVTQTPKHLITATGQRVTLRCSPRSGDLSVYWYQQSLDQGLQFLIQYYNGEERAKGNILERFSAQQFPDLHSELNLSSLELGDSALYFCASSPRDRADTQYFGPGTRLTVL.

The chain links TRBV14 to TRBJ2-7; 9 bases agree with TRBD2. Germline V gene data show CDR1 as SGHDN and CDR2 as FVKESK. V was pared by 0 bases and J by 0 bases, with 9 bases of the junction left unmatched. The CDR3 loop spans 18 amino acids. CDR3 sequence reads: CASSQDGLAGFYSYEQYF. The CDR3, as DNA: TGTGCCAGCAGCCAAGATGGGCTAGCGGGGTTCTACTCCTACGAGCAGTACTTC. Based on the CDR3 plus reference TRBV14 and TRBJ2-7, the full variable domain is EAGVTQFPSHSVIEKGQTVTLRCDPISGHDNLYWYRRVMGKEIKFLLHFVKESKQDESGMPNNRFLAERTGGTYSTLKVQPAELEDSGVYFCASSQDGLAGFYSYEQYFGPGTRLTVT.

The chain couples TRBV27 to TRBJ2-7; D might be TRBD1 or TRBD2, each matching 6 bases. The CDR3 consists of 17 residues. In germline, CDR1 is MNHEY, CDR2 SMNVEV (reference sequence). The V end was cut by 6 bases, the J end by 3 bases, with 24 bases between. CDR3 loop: CASSQRGGQRAYYEQYF. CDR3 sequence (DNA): TGTGCCAGCAGCCAAAGAGGGGGGCAGAGGGCCTACTACGAGCAGTACTTC.

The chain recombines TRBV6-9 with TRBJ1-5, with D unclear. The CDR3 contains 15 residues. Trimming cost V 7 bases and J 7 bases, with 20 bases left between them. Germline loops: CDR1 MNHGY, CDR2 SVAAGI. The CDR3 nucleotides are TGTGCCAGCAATTCCCGGATGTATTCGGGCCAGCCCCAGCATTTT. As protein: CASNSRMYSGQPQHF.

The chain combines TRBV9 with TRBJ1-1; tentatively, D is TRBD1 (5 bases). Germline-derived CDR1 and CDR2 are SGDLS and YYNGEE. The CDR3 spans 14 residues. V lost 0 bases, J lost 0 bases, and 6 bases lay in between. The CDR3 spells CASSVEGMNTEAFF. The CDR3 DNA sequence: TGTGCCAGCAGCGTAGAGGGGATGAACACTGAAGCTTTCTTT.

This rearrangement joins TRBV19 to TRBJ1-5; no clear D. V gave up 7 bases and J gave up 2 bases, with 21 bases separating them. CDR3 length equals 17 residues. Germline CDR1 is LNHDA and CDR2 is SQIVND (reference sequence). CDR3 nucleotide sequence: TGTGCCAGTACCCCCGTCCGGGGTCTCGCTGGCAATCAGCCCCAGCATTTT. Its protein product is CASTPVRGLAGNQPQHF.

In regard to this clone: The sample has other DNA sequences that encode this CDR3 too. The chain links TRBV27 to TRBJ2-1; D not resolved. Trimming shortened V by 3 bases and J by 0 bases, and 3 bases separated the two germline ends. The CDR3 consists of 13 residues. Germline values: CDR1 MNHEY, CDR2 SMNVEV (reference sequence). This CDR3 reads CASSLGSYNEQFF. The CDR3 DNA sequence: TGTGCCAGCAGTTTGGGCTCCTACAATGAGCAGTTCTTC.

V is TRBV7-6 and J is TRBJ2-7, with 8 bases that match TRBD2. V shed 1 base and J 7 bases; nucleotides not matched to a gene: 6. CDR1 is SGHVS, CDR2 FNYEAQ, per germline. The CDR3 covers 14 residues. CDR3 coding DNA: TGTGCCAGCAGCTTAGAAGCGGGAGAAGGGGAGCAGTACTTC. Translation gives CASSLEAGEGEQYF. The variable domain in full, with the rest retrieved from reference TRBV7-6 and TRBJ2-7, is GAGVSQSPRYKVTKRGQDVALRCDPISGHVSLYWYRQALGQGPEFLTYFNYEAQQDKSGLPNDRFSAERPEGSISTLTIQRTEQRDSAMYRCASSLEAGEGEQYFGPGTRLTVT.

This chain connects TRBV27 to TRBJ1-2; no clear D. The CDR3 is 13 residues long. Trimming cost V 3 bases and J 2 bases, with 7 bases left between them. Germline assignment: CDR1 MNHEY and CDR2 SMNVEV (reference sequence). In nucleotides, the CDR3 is TGTGCCAGCAGTTTGGGCAGGAACTATGGCTACACCTTC. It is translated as CASSLGRNYGYTF.

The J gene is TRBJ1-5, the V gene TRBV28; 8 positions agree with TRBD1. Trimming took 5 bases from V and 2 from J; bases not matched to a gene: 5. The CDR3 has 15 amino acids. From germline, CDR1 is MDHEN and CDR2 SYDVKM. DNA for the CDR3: TGTGCCAGCAGTCACAGGGGGTATGGCAATCAGCCCCAGCATTTT. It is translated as CASSHRGYGNQPQHF.

In nucleotides, the CDR3 is TGTGCCAGCAGTTTAAAGGGCGGGTGGGAGAATGAAAAACTGTTTTTT. Translation: CASSLKGGWENEKLFF. V and J are TRBV27 and TRBJ1-4; no clear D gene. V was pared by 2 bases and J by 5 bases, with 15 bases between. Germline CDR1 is MNHEY and CDR2 is SMNVEV (reference sequence). The CDR3 consists of 16 residues.

In DNA, the CDR3 is TGTGCCAGCAGCCAATATAATAGCAATCAGCCCCAGCATTTT. Amino acids: CASSQYNSNQPQHF. The chain recombines TRBV5-6 with TRBJ1-5; D gene unclear. The length of the CDR3 is 14 residues. Between the trimmed V and J ends, which lost 4 bases and 0 bases, there was a span of 8 bases. CDR1 and CDR2 from the germline V gene are SGHDT and YYEEEE. Together with reference TRBV5-6 and TRBJ1-5, the CDR3 gives the full variable domain: DAGVTQSPTHLIKTRGQQVTLRCSPKSGHDTVSWYQQALGQGPQFIFQYYEEEERQRGNFPDRFSGHQFPNYSSELNVNALLLGDSALYLCASSQYNSNQPQHFGDGTRLSIL.

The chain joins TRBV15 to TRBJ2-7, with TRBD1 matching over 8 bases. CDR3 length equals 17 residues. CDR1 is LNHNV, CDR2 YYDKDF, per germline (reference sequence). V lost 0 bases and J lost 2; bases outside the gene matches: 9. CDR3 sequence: CATSRDNPTGDTYEQYF. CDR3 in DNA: TGTGCCACCAGCAGAGACAACCCGACAGGGGACACCTACGAGCAGTACTTC.

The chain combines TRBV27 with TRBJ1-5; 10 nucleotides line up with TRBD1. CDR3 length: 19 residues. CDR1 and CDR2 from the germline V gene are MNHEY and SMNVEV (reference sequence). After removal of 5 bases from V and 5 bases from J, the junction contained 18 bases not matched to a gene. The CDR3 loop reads CASSTYNRDRGRADQPQHF. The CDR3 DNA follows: TGTGCCAGCAGTACATACAACCGGGACAGGGGTAGAGCAGATCAGCCCCAGCATTTT.

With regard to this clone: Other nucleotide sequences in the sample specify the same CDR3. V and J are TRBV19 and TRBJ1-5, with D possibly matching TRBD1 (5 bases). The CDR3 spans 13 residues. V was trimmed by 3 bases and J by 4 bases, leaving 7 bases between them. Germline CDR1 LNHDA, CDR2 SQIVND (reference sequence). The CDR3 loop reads CASSIGGNQPQHF. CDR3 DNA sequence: TGTGCCAGTAGTATTGGGGGGAATCAGCCCCAGCATTTT.

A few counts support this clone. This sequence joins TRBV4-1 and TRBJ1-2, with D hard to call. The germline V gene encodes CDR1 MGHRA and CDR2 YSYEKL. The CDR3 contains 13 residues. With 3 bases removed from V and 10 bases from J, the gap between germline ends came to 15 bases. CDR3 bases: TGCGCCAGCAGCCACCCTCGGTGGCCTTCCTACACCTTC. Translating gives CASSHPRWPSYTF.

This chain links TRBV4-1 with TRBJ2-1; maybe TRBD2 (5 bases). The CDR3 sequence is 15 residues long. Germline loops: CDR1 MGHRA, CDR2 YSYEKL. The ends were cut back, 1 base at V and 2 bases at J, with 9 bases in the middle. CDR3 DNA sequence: TGCGCCAGCAGCCAAGGAGCGGACCCCTACAATGAGCAGTTCTTC. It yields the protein CASSQGADPYNEQFF.

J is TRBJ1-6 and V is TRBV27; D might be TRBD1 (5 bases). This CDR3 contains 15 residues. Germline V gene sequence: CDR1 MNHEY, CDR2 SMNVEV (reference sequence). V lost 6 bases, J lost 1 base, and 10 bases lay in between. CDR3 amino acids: CASRNQGSYNSPLHF. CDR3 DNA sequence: TGTGCCAGCAGAAATCAGGGATCCTATAATTCACCCCTCCACTTT.